This is a list of T cell receptor beta chains from one sample in a study of PD-1 blockade in classical Hodgkin lymphoma. Libraries were prepared by immunoSEQ multiplex PCR; TCRdb keeps only in-frame clonotypes and omits some of them. This table holds over 15,000 clones, 70% to 85% found once. Material: peripheral blood mononuclear cells (PBMCs), obtained at baseline. The receptors originated from a human donor with classical Hodgkin lymphoma. Both conserved end residues are part of each CDR3. D genes are given only for firm matches. Some rows have no size entry. The others give once, few or many, or a class for an expanded clone.

D gene	J gene	clone size	V gene	CDR3 protein	CDR3 DNA
-	TRBJ1-1	-	TRBV4-3	CASSQGAREDTEAFF	TGCGCCAGCAGCCAAGGGGCGAGGGAGGACACTGAAGCTTTCTTT
-	TRBJ2-1	once	TRBV19	CATSTRLSYNEQFF	TGTGCCACCTCTACTAGACTCTCCTACAATGAGCAGTTCTTC
-	TRBJ2-1	few	TRBV6-1	CASGVGGGSYNEQFF	TGTGCCAGCGGGGTTGGAGGGGGTTCCTACAATGAGCAGTTCTTC
-	TRBJ1-6	-	TRBV4-1	CASGNWGGNSPLHF	TGCGCCAGCGGCAACTGGGGGGGGAATTCACCCCTCCACTTT
-	TRBJ2-1	-	TRBV15	CATSRERGVVYNEQFF	TGTGCCACCAGCAGAGAACGGGGCGTGGTCTACAATGAGCAGTTCTTC
-	TRBJ1-1	few	TRBV28	CASSFPTEAFF	TGTGCCAGCAGTTTCCCCACTGAAGCTTTCTTT
-	TRBJ1-5	-	TRBV10-1	CANPLRGPWSNQPQHF	TGCGCCAACCCTCTACGAGGCCCCTGGAGCAATCAGCCCCAGCATTTT
-	TRBJ2-7	-	TRBV27	CASSWRGNSYEQYF	TGTGCCAGCAGTTGGCGGGGTAACTCCTACGAGCAGTACTTC
-	TRBJ1-4	-	TRBV15	CATSRGSRGTNEKLFF	TGTGCCACCAGCAGAGGTTCCCGCGGGACTAATGAAAAACTGTTTTTT
TRBD1	TRBJ1-5	-	TRBV7-7	CASSRWGTGKNQPQHF	TGTGCTAGCAGCCGATGGGGGACAGGCAAAAATCAGCCCCAGCATTTT
-	TRBJ1-5	once	TRBV9	CASSVGDTNQPQHF	TGTGCCAGCAGCGTAGGGGACACTAATCAGCCCCAGCATTTT